What follows are 32 T cell receptor beta chains derived from one specimen sequenced in a study of cytomegalovirus exposure and HLA in healthy donors. Primers included in the PCR were 60 Vbeta and 13 Jbeta primers. Sequencing was performed with immunoSEQ multiplex PCR; in TCRdb, only in-frame clones are kept and a portion is missing. The repertoire holds roughly 110,000 clones, with around 84% as singletons. Sequenced: PBMCs. These receptors all come from a man aged 30 to 39 in good health and CMV-seropositive.

This clone was observed at least ten times. The same CDR3 can be traced to other DNA sequences in this sample. The genes are TRBV4-2 and TRBJ2-3; TRBD2 agrees at 14 bases. Germline V gene data show CDR1 as LGHNA and CDR2 as YNFKEQ. After removal of 4 bases from V and 3 bases from J, the junction contained 0 bases not matched to a gene. This CDR3 has 15 amino acids. CDR3 sequence reads: CASSRLAGGTDTQYF. In DNA form, the CDR3 reads TGTGCCAGCAGCCGACTAGCGGGGGGGACAGATACGCAGTATTTT.

The V gene is TRBV28, the J gene TRBJ2-5; a weak D match, TRBD2 (6 bases). Trimming removed 3 bases from V and 5 bases from J, with 10 bases in between. CDR3 size: 13 residues. Germline V gene data show CDR1 as MDHEN and CDR2 as SYDVKM. The CDR3, as DNA: TGTGCCAGCAGTTTTTCGCTAGCGGAGACCCAGTACTTC. It encodes CASSFSLAETQYF. The complete variable domain, with remaining parts taken from reference TRBV28 and TRBJ2-5, reads DVKVTQSSRYLVKRTGEKVFLECVQDMDHENMFWYRQDPGLGLRLIYFSYDVKMKEKGDIPEGYSVSREKKERFSLILESASTNQTSMYLCASSFSLAETQYFGPGTRLLVL.

The chain joins TRBV5-1 to TRBJ2-5; TRBD1 agrees at 8 bases. This CDR3 region has 14 residues. J lost 3 bases, V lost 2 bases, and 3 bases had no gene match. The germline V gene encodes CDR1 SGHRS and CDR2 YFSETQ. CDR3 sequence (DNA): TGCGCCAGCAGCTTAACGACAGGGGAAGAGACCCAGTACTTC. Translated, it gives CASSLTTGEETQYF.

The V call is TRBV10-2, the J call TRBJ2-2, with TRBD2 matching over 8 bases. The CDR3 loop spans 15 amino acids. The J segment lost 7 bases and the V segment lost 0 bases, leaving 4 bases of the junction unmatched. Looked up from germline, CDR1 is WSHSY and CDR2 is SAAADI. The CDR3 is CASSESRAGVGELFF. The CDR3 DNA reads as TGCGCCAGCAGTGAGTCGCGAGCGGGGGTCGGGGAGCTGTTTTTT.

This chain uses TRBV28 with TRBJ1-2; D ambiguous. This CDR3 contains 15 residues. V lost 4 bases and J lost 3, with 15 bases in between. Germline V lookup: CDR1 MDHEN, CDR2 SYDVKM. The CDR3 DNA is TGTGCCAGCAGTTCTTTTAAGGTGGGCCACTATGGCTACACCTTC. Its translation is CASSSFKVGHYGYTF.

This chain uses TRBV6-5 with TRBJ2-5; 10 nucleotides agree with TRBD1. V gave up 6 bases and J gave up 5 bases; unmatched junction bases: 6. Germline values: CDR1 MNHEY, CDR2 SVGAGI. The CDR3 spans 14 residues. In nucleotides, the CDR3 is TGTGCCAGCAGCCGACAGGGGGCTATGGAGACCCAGTACTTC. This translates into CASSRQGAMETQYF.

J is TRBJ1-1 and V is TRBV7-9, with a tentative D call TRBD1 (6 bases). CDR1 is SEHNR and CDR2 is FQNEAQ in the germline V gene (reference sequence). V shed 1 base and J shed 4 bases, with 10 bases lying between them. The CDR3 has 14 residues. CDR3 amino acids: CASSLVGGLTEAFF. In DNA form, the CDR3 reads TGTGCCAGCAGCTTAGTGGGGGGGCTCACTGAAGCTTTCTTT.

The chain carries TRBV28 and TRBJ2-5, with D possibly TRBD2 on 6 matching bases. Germline V gives CDR1 MDHEN, CDR2 SYDVKM. This CDR3 contains 13 residues. Deletions cut 8 bases from V and 7 bases from J, with 17 bases between. The CDR3 spells CASGTTGEGTQYF. Written as DNA, the CDR3 is TGTGCCAGCGGAACAACGGGGGAAGGGACCCAGTACTTC.

J is TRBJ1-4 and V is TRBV7-2, with 8 bases aligning to TRBD1. With 5 bases clipped from V and 7 bases from J, the junction kept 12 bases outside the gene matches. From germline, CDR1 is SGHTA and CDR2 FQGNSA. This CDR3 region has 16 residues. The CDR3 nucleotides read TGTGCCAGCAGCCGAAACGCACTAACAGGGGGTGAAAAACTGTTTTTT. This codes for CASSRNALTGGEKLFF.

The chain combines TRBV5-4 with TRBJ1-1; D not certain. Germline lookup yields CDR1 SGHNT and CDR2 YYREEE (reference sequence). The CDR3 spans 15 residues. V shed 0 bases and J shed 1 base, with 10 bases lying between them. The CDR3 DNA reads as TGTGCCAGCAGCTTGGGACATCTAGCGAACACTGAAGCTTTCTTT. It yields the protein CASSLGHLANTEAFF.

The chain uses TRBV5-4 and TRBJ2-1, with 11 nucleotides matching TRBD2. CDR1 SGHNT and CDR2 YYREEE come from the germline V gene (reference sequence). The CDR3 is 14 amino acids. With 4 bases clipped from V and 6 bases from J, the junction kept 3 bases outside the gene matches. CDR3 region: CASSGGLAVNEQFF. The DNA for the CDR3 is TGTGCCAGCAGCGGGGGACTAGCGGTCAATGAGCAGTTCTTC.

This clone has only one observation. V usage is TRBV7-3 and J usage is TRBJ2-1, with D tentatively TRBD1 (5 bases). The V end lost 3 bases, the J end lost 0 bases, and 9 bases lay between the germline ends. The CDR3 is 15 residues long. Germline-derived CDR1 and CDR2 are SGHTA and FQGTGA. The CDR3 sequence is CASSFSQASYNEQFF. The CDR3 DNA reads TGTGCCAGCAGCTTCTCACAGGCCTCCTACAATGAGCAGTTCTTC.

The V gene is TRBV6-1, the J gene TRBJ1-4, with 8 bases aligning to TRBD1. Losses at the gene ends were 6 bases for V and 8 bases for J; bases not matched to a gene: 11. This CDR3 comprises 15 residues. Germline V gives CDR1 MNHNS, CDR2 SASEGT. The CDR3 region is CASRIRQGAREKLFF. CDR3 nucleotide sequence: TGTGCCAGCAGGATCCGCCAGGGGGCAAGGGAAAAACTGTTTTTT.

The chain carries TRBV5-6 and TRBJ2-5; TRBD1 is a possible D gene (6 bases). The CDR3 length is 13 residues. The V gene's germline CDR1 is SGHDT and CDR2 YYEEEE. Between the trimmed V and J ends, which lost 4 bases and 2 bases, there was a span of 9 bases. CDR3 DNA sequence: TGTGCCAGCAGCCAGGGGTTGCAAGAGACCCAGTACTTC. Its protein is CASSQGLQETQYF.

This chain links TRBV6-6 with TRBJ2-1; 11 positions match TRBD2. There are 13 residues in the CDR3. Germline V gene data show CDR1 as MNHNY and CDR2 as SVGAGI (reference sequence). Trimming removed 5 bases from V and 9 bases from J; junction bases left unmatched: 3. For the CDR3, the DNA is TGTGCCAGCAGTCGACTAGCGGGGACTGAGCAGTTCTTC. Its protein is CASSRLAGTEQFF.

The CDR3 protein is CASSSAANTEAFF. The CDR3 coding sequence is TGCGCCAGCAGTTCCGCGGCGAACACTGAAGCTTTCTTT. This chain connects TRBV10-1 to TRBJ1-1; D gene uncertain. The germline V and J ends were trimmed by 5 bases and 1 base, with 8 bases remaining between them. From germline, CDR1 is WNHNN and CDR2 SYGVQD (reference sequence). This CDR3 contains 13 residues.

The rearrangement joins TRBV4-1 to TRBJ2-7; D perhaps matches TRBD2 (6 bases). Trimming removed 1 base at V and 4 bases at J, with 17 bases between. The germline V gene encodes CDR1 MGHRA and CDR2 YSYEKL. CDR3 length: 16 residues. The CDR3 protein is CASSQVSGRYRYEQYF. CDR3 DNA sequence: TGCGCCAGCAGCCAAGTTAGCGGACGATATCGTTACGAGCAGTACTTC.

V and J are TRBV5-1 and TRBJ2-1; 8 nucleotides align to TRBD2. CDR1 SGHRS and CDR2 YFSETQ come from the germline V gene. CDR3 length equals 15 residues. Trimming removed 0 bases from V and 8 bases from J; junction bases left unmatched: 7. This CDR3 reads CASSLGTSGGDEQFF. DNA of the CDR3: TGCGCCAGCAGCTTGGGTACTAGCGGAGGGGATGAGCAGTTCTTC.

V is TRBV6-5 and J is TRBJ2-1, with 9 bases that match TRBD2. In germline, CDR1 is MNHEY, CDR2 SVGAGI. V was clipped by 6 bases and J by 8 bases; unmatched bases: 11. The CDR3 runs 15 residues. In DNA, the CDR3 is TGTGCCAGCAGCCTCTTTAGCGGGAGAGTCGATGAGCAGTTCTTC. It codes for CASSLFSGRVDEQFF.

This clone was counted only a few times. Here the CDR3 DNA reads TGCAGCGTTGTTCCCACAGACCCTTTGAACACTGAAGCTTTCTTT. Protein product: CSVVPTDPLNTEAFF. This rearrangement joins TRBV29-1 to TRBJ1-1; D not certain. V lost 4 bases, J lost 0 bases, and 15 bases lay in between. The germline V gene encodes CDR1 SQVTM and CDR2 ANQGSEA. The CDR3 sequence is 15 residues long.

The V and J genes are TRBV9 and TRBJ1-2; 7 bases match TRBD1. V lost 0 bases, J lost 5 bases, and 4 bases stayed unmatched. CDR1 is SGDLS, CDR2 YYNGEE, per germline. This CDR3 comprises 14 residues. CDR3 nucleotide sequence: TGTGCCAGCAGCGTAGGAGGGGGCGAGTATGGCTACACCTTC. Its protein product is CASSVGGGEYGYTF. Full variable domain (rest looked up from reference TRBV9 and TRBJ1-2): DSGVTQTPKHLITATGQRVTLRCSPRSGDLSVYWYQQSLDQGLQFLIQYYNGEERAKGNILERFSAQQFPDLHSELNLSSLELGDSALYFCASSVGGGEYGYTFGSGTRLTVV.

This chain uses TRBV19 with TRBJ2-1; possible D gene TRBD2, 6 bases. Trimming took 6 bases from V and 0 from J, leaving 15 bases between them. This CDR3 has 16 amino acids. CDR1 is LNHDA and CDR2 is SQIVND in the germline V gene (reference sequence). CDR3 loop: CASRPLTSSSYNEQFF. CDR3 nucleotides: TGTGCCAGTAGACCATTGACTAGTAGCTCCTACAATGAGCAGTTCTTC.

The rearrangement joins TRBV6-5 to TRBJ2-3, with D unclear. This CDR3 is 13 amino acids long. Germline CDR1 reads MNHEY; CDR2 reads SVGAGI. Trimming removed 8 bases from V and 2 bases from J, with 11 bases in between. The CDR3 DNA sequence: TGTGCCAGCTTTGACTCACCCACAGATACGCAGTATTTT. Translation: CASFDSPTDTQYF.

V and J are TRBV5-4 and TRBJ2-1; 12 nucleotides match TRBD2. CDR3 length equals 16 residues. V lost 4 bases and J lost 5; bases outside the gene matches: 7. Germline V gene sequence: CDR1 SGHNT, CDR2 YYREEE (reference sequence). The CDR3 sequence is CASSVTLAGGNNEQFF. Written as DNA, the CDR3 is TGTGCCAGCAGCGTAACCCTAGCGGGAGGGAACAATGAGCAGTTCTTC.

This clone was seen only once. This rearrangement joins TRBV7-9 to TRBJ1-2; no definite D call. Trimming removed 1 base at V and 8 bases at J, with 17 bases between. The CDR3 loop spans 15 amino acids. Germline values: CDR1 SEHNR, CDR2 FQNEAQ (reference sequence). CDR3 sequence (DNA): TGTGCCAGCAGCTTAGACCCCCGGTTGGCGGTCGGCTACACCTTC. Amino acid sequence: CASSLDPRLAVGYTF.

The chain joins TRBV29-1 to TRBJ2-1, with TRBD2 identical over 11 bases. This CDR3 has 17 amino acids. CDR1 is SQVTM, CDR2 ANQGSEA, per germline. V lost 6 bases and J lost 6; bases outside the gene matches: 16. CDR3 sequence: CSVPRTLITSGSNEQFF. DNA for the CDR3: TGCAGCGTGCCGAGGACCCTAATCACTAGCGGGAGCAATGAGCAGTTCTTC.

This clone was detected only once. The V gene is TRBV7-9, the J gene TRBJ2-4; weak D call: TRBD1 (8 bases). The CDR3 is 14 residues long. CDR1 and CDR2 (germline): SEHNR, FQNEAQ (reference sequence). V was clipped by 4 bases and J by 8 bases, with 15 bases between them. CDR3 sequence (DNA): TGTGCCAGCAGCTCAGACAGGGGAGGGCACATTCAGTACTTC. It encodes CASSSDRGGHIQYF.

This sequence joins TRBV11-3 and TRBJ2-2, with 8 bases fitting TRBD2. CDR1 SGHNT and CDR2 YENEEA come from the germline V gene. V lost 0 bases to trimming and J lost 5 bases; unmatched junction nucleotides: 8. The CDR3 length is 17 residues. The DNA of the CDR3 is TGTGCCAGCAGCTTAGAACCCGGGAGGGAATGGACCGGGGAGCTGTTTTTT. It codes for CASSLEPGREWTGELFF.

This clone was observed a handful of times. This sequence joins TRBV5-6 and TRBJ1-2; possibly TRBD1 for D (5 bases). CDR1 and CDR2 from the germline V gene are SGHDT and YYEEEE. V gave up 1 base and J gave up 8 bases, with 15 bases separating them. CDR3 size: 14 residues. This CDR3 is CASSLWRGSWGYTF. The CDR3 nucleotides read TGTGCCAGCAGCTTGTGGAGGGGCTCGTGGGGCTACACCTTC.

The V gene is TRBV6-5, the J gene TRBJ1-5; D unclear. Germline CDR1 is MNHEY and CDR2 is SVGAGI. Trimming removed 6 bases at V and 7 bases at J, with 13 bases between. The length of the CDR3 is 13 residues. The CDR3 nucleotides are TGTGCCAGCAGCCCCCGACGGGGACAGCCCCAGCATTTT. This codes for CASSPRRGQPQHF.

The chain carries TRBV2 and TRBJ1-1, with D tentatively TRBD1 (5 bases). Trimming left V 6 bases short and J 6 bases short, with 8 bases between. The CDR3 consists of 11 residues. Germline values: CDR1 SNHLY, CDR2 FYNNEI. The CDR3 DNA follows: TGTGCCAGCAGGTGGGGGGCTGAAGCTTTCTTT. As protein: CASRWGAEAFF.

The chain employs TRBV7-9 and TRBJ2-7; TRBD1 might be the D (7 bases). The germline CDR1 and CDR2 sequences are SEHNR and FQNEAQ (reference sequence). The length of the CDR3 is 14 residues. Trimming pared 4 bases from V and 3 bases from J, leaving 13 bases between. CDR3 DNA sequence: TGTGCCAGCAGCTCGCGGGACAGCAACTACGAGCAGTACGTC. This encodes CASSSRDSNYEQYV.